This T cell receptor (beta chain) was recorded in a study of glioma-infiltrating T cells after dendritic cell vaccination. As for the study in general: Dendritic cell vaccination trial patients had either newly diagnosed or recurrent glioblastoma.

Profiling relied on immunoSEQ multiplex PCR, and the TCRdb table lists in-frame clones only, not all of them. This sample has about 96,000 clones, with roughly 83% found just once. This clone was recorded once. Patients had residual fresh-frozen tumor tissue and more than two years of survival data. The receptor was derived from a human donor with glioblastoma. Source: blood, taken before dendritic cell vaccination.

The CDR3 loop is CASRLNPGTGVTGELFF. The CDR3 DNA is TGTGCCAGCAGACTAAATCCGGGGACAGGGGTTACGGGGGAGCTGTTTTTT. V gene TRBV7-6 combines with J gene TRBJ2-2; 10 bases map to TRBD1. Germline loops: CDR1 SGHVS, CDR2 FNYEAQ. The CDR3 is 17 amino acids. The trim removed 6 bases at V and 8 bases at J, leaving 15 bases unmatched.